Listed here are 22 T cell receptor beta chains from one sample, sequenced in a study of blood T cell repertoires in COVID-19. Libraries were prepared by immunoSEQ multiplex PCR; TCRdb keeps only in-frame clonotypes and omits some of them. The table has some 320,000 clones, about 90% seen once; the top ten hold approximately 7.8%. Sequenced input: peripheral blood. The origin of the receptors is a woman aged 45-59 years who had recovered from COVID-19.

The chain uses TRBV5-8 and TRBJ1-1; D remains unclear. CDR3 length equals 14 residues. CDR1 SGHTS and CDR2 YDEGEE come from the germline V gene. V shed 4 bases and J shed 4 bases, with 14 bases lying between them. CDR3 amino acids: CASSLVGVFTEAFF. Here the CDR3 DNA reads TGTGCCAGCAGCCTCGTCGGGGTTTTCACTGAAGCTTTCTTT.

The chain combines TRBV3-1 (or the pseudogene TRBV3-2) with TRBJ2-5, with a tentative D call TRBD1 (5 bases). Trimming stripped 6 bases from V and 3 bases from J, with 11 bases between. Germline CDR1 is LGHDT and CDR2 is YNNKEL (reference sequence). The length of the CDR3 is 13 residues. The CDR3 coding sequence is TGTGCCAGCAGTCAGGGTTCCAAAGAGACCCAGTACTTC. Protein product: CASSQGSKETQYF.

The chain joins TRBV2 to TRBJ1-1; D might be TRBD1 (6 bases). The CDR3 consists of 14 residues. Germline V gene lookup returns CDR1 SNHLY and CDR2 FYNNEI. V dropped 11 bases and J dropped 0 bases, with 16 bases sitting between them. The CDR3 protein is CAASLGQMNTEAFF. The CDR3 bases are TGTGCCGCCTCCCTAGGACAGATGAACACTGAAGCTTTCTTT.

The J gene is TRBJ1-2, the V gene TRBV28; possible D gene TRBD1, 5 bases. The CDR3 extends over 12 amino acids. The ends were cut back, 5 bases at V and 7 bases at J, with 11 bases in the middle. Germline V CDR1 and CDR2: MDHEN, SYDVKM. The CDR3 reads CASSPSTVGYTF. The CDR3 nucleotides are TGTGCCAGCAGTCCCTCGACAGTTGGCTACACCTTC.

This clone was picked up a small number of times. The rearrangement joins TRBV6-5 to TRBJ1-6; no firm D call. Between the trimmed V and J ends, which lost 8 bases and 10 bases, there was a span of 15 bases. There are 13 residues in the CDR3. CDR1 and CDR2 (germline): MNHEY, SVGAGI. The CDR3 DNA follows: TGTGCCAGCCCCCGGAGTGGGGAGTCACCCCTCCACTTT. Translated, it gives CASPRSGESPLHF.

As regards this clone: Other DNA sequences in the same sample also yield this CDR3. The chain recombines TRBV7-2 with TRBJ2-2; TRBD2 matches at 7 bases. V lost 1 base to trimming and J lost 7 bases; unmatched junction nucleotides: 3. Germline V gives CDR1 SGHTA, CDR2 FQGNSA. The CDR3 is made up of 14 amino acids. CDR3 in amino acids: CASSLGGGGGELFF. CDR3 coding DNA: TGTGCCAGCAGCTTAGGTGGCGGGGGCGGGGAGCTGTTTTTT.

V usage is TRBV6-2 or TRBV6-3 and J usage is TRBJ2-5, with D perhaps matching TRBD1 (6 bases). From germline, CDR1 is MNHEY and CDR2 SVGEGT. Trimming shortened V by 5 bases and J by 5 bases, and 15 bases separated the two germline ends. The CDR3 runs to 14 residues. In DNA, the CDR3 is TGTGCCAGCAGTACGCCCGGGACAAGGGAGACCCAGTACTTC. Amino acid sequence: CASSTPGTRETQYF.

The chain is built from TRBV20-1 and TRBJ2-4, with D unclear. The CDR3 length is 11 residues. Germline CDR1 DFQATT, CDR2 SNEGSKA (reference sequence). V was pared by 3 bases and J by 13 bases, with 13 bases between. The CDR3 DNA sequence: TGCAGTGCTAGTAGAGGTCCACCCCAGTACTTC. Translated, it gives CSASRGPPQYF.

CDR3 nucleotides: TGCGCCAGCAGCCAAGATCACAGATACAATGAGCAGTTCTTC. Its translation: CASSQDHRYNEQFF. The rearrangement uses TRBV4-1 and TRBJ2-1; D gene ambiguous. V lost 0 bases to trimming and J lost 4 bases, with 7 bases between them. The germline gives CDR1 MGHRA, CDR2 YSYEKL. This CDR3 comprises 14 residues.

The rearrangement uses TRBV6-2 or TRBV6-3 and TRBJ1-2, with D maybe TRBD1 (5 bases). Trimming shortened V by 2 bases and J by 8 bases, and 18 bases separated the two germline ends. Germline values: CDR1 MNHEY, CDR2 SVGEGT. The CDR3 is made up of 15 amino acids. CDR3 protein: CASSYARDSDRGYTF. CDR3 sequence (DNA): TGTGCCAGCAGTTACGCGCGGGACTCGGATAGGGGCTACACCTTC.

The rearrangement links TRBV30 to TRBJ1-6; 8 bases are shared with TRBD1. In germline, CDR1 is GTSNPN, CDR2 SVGIG (reference sequence). CDR3 length: 14 residues. The trim removed 3 bases at V and 6 bases at J, leaving 4 bases unmatched. As DNA, the CDR3 is TGTGCCTGGAGGTTGGACAGGGCTAATTCACCCCTCCACTTT. Protein: CAWRLDRANSPLHF.

The chain joins TRBV15 to TRBJ2-2; D is uncertain. The CDR3 is 13 amino acids. Germline V gene sequence: CDR1 LNHNV, CDR2 YYDKDF (reference sequence). The germline V and J ends were trimmed by 6 bases and 5 bases, with 10 bases remaining between them. The CDR3 region has the DNA TGTGCCACCAGTCCTTGGCCGACCGGGGAGCTGTTTTTT. It specifies CATSPWPTGELFF.

This chain joins TRBV29-1 and TRBJ2-5; 9 bases align to TRBD2. This CDR3 is built from 12 residues. CDR1 is SQVTM and CDR2 is ANQGSEA in the germline V gene. V shed 8 bases, J shed 10 bases, and the junction held 11 bases outside the gene matches. In nucleotides, the CDR3 is TGCAGCCTCGAGACTAGCGGTCAAAACCAGTACTTC. Protein sequence: CSLETSGQNQYF.

The chain joins TRBV7-2 to TRBJ2-7; 12 positions match TRBD2. This CDR3 is built from 15 residues. V gave up 4 bases and J gave up 2 bases; unmatched junction bases: 3. Germline CDR1 reads SGHTA; CDR2 reads FQGNSA. As DNA, the CDR3 is TGTGCCAGCAGCTGGACTAGCGGGACGACCTACGAGCAGTACTTC. This codes for CASSWTSGTTYEQYF.

The table lists this clone with a count of one. V gene TRBV5-1 combines with J gene TRBJ1-6, with TRBD1 matching 8 bases. Germline V CDR1 and CDR2: SGHRS, YFSETQ. This CDR3 has 13 residues. After removal of 7 bases from V and 5 bases from J, the junction contained 2 bases not matched to a gene. The CDR3, as DNA: TGCGCCAGCGGACAGGGCCATAATTCACCCCTCCACTTT. Its translation is CASGQGHNSPLHF.

This clone was seen a few times. The gene calls are TRBV10-3 and TRBJ2-3; unclear D gene. Looked up from germline, CDR1 is ENHRY and CDR2 is SYGVKD. Deletions cut 4 bases from V and 6 bases from J, with 14 bases between. The length of the CDR3 is 14 residues. The CDR3 here is CAISGALQRDTQYF. The DNA of the CDR3 is TGTGCCATCAGTGGGGCCTTACAACGGGATACGCAGTATTTT.

This CDR3 is CASSLSGGSNEQFF. Written as DNA, the CDR3 is TGTGCCAGCAGTTTATCCGGGGGGAGCAATGAGCAGTTCTTC. J is TRBJ2-1 and V is TRBV28; 7 nucleotides match TRBD2. There are 14 residues in the CDR3. Germline CDR1 is MDHEN and CDR2 is SYDVKM. J gave up 6 bases and V 1 base, and 3 bases lay outside the gene matches.

The chain recombines TRBV3-1 (or the pseudogene TRBV3-2) with TRBJ2-2; D possibly corresponds to TRBD1 (5 bases). The CDR3 has 14 residues. V lost 3 bases, J lost 7 bases, and 12 bases lay in between. The germline V gene has CDR1 LGHDT and CDR2 YNNKEL (reference sequence). Here the CDR3 reads CASSQGRSVGELFF. CDR3 DNA: TGTGCCAGCAGCCAGGGGCGGAGCGTCGGGGAGCTGTTTTTT.

The CDR3 DNA reads as TGTGCCAGCAGTTATCAATTTGGAGACACTGAAGCTTTCTTT. It codes for CASSYQFGDTEAFF. The chain carries TRBV6-5 and TRBJ1-1; D unresolved. V lost 3 bases and J 3 bases, leaving 11 bases between the germline ends. CDR1 and CDR2 (germline): MNHEY, SVGAGI. The CDR3 runs 14 residues.

The V gene is TRBV4-2, the J gene TRBJ2-1, with D perhaps matching TRBD1 (5 bases). The V gene lost 0 bases and the J gene lost 2 bases, with 8 bases spanning the gap. CDR1 and CDR2 from the germline V gene are LGHNA and YNFKEQ. The CDR3 has 15 residues. In nucleotides, the CDR3 is TGTGCCAGCAGCCAAGAAGTAGGGGCCTACAATGAGCAGTTCTTC. This codes for CASSQEVGAYNEQFF.

The V call is TRBV6-6, the J call TRBJ2-2; weak D call: TRBD1 (6 bases). Trimming took off 7 bases at V and 4 bases at J, with 19 bases between the two ends. Germline V gene sequence: CDR1 MNHNY, CDR2 SVGAGI (reference sequence). The CDR3 consists of 16 residues. The CDR3, as DNA: TGTGCCAGCACAGGATGGGACATAGGGATCACCGGGGAGCTGTTTTTT. Translation gives CASTGWDIGITGELFF.

This chain connects TRBV5-5 to TRBJ1-1, with 10 bases fitting TRBD1. The germline V gene encodes CDR1 SGHKS and CDR2 YYEKEE (reference sequence). V was pared by 4 bases and J by 4 bases, with 7 bases of the junction left unmatched. There are 15 residues in the CDR3. In DNA form, the CDR3 reads TGTGCCAGCAGCCTACGACAGGGGGCTGGCACTGAAGCTTTCTTT. This encodes CASSLRQGAGTEAFF.